The 15 T cell receptor beta chains listed next were all sequenced from one sample in a study of OX40 agonist ivuxolimab in advanced cancers. Sequencing was performed with immunoSEQ multiplex PCR; in TCRdb, only in-frame clones are kept and a portion is missing. The profile shows approximately 84,000 clones, 86% of them singletons. The source was CD4+ or CD8+ T cells sorted from blood, collected in a trial of the OX40 agonist ivuxolimab. The receptor source for this set is an adult with an advanced solid tumor such as melanoma, head and neck, liver or kidney cancer.

This clone came up once. This sequence joins TRBV7-3 and TRBJ2-6, with D uncertain. Germline V gives CDR1 SGHTA, CDR2 FQGTGA. CDR3 length: 15 residues. Trimming took off 3 bases at V and 0 bases at J, with 6 bases between the two ends. The CDR3 region is CASSFSRSGANVLTF. The DNA of the CDR3 is TGTGCCAGCAGCTTCTCCCGCTCTGGGGCCAACGTCCTGACTTTC.

The CDR3 coding sequence is TGTGCCAGCAGCCAAGATACGAGTTTCTATGGCTACACCTTC. Its protein product is CASSQDTSFYGYTF. The chain employs TRBV4-2 and TRBJ1-2; D is unclear. V was cut by 0 bases and J by 4 bases, with 9 bases left in between. The CDR3 length is 14 residues. Per germline, CDR1 LGHNA and CDR2 YNFKEQ.

In DNA form, the CDR3 reads TGTGCCAGCAGCCAAGAGAAGCGGGGGGGCCGAGAGACCCAGTACTTC. Translated: CASSQEKRGGRETQYF. V is TRBV14 and J is TRBJ2-5; 10 nucleotides match TRBD2. CDR1 is SGHDN and CDR2 is FVKESK in the germline V gene. Trimming took 0 bases from V and 4 from J; bases not matched to a gene: 5. The CDR3 spans 16 residues.

This chain uses TRBV6-5 with TRBJ1-6; D is unclear. V was trimmed by 0 bases and J by 10 bases, leaving 7 bases between them. The CDR3 is made up of 13 amino acids. Germline V gives CDR1 MNHEY, CDR2 SVGAGI. The chain's CDR3 is CASSYSRRSPLHF. DNA of the CDR3: TGTGCCAGCAGTTACTCCAGGCGGTCACCCCTCCACTTT.

Only one count was recorded for this clone. The V and J genes are TRBV11-1 and TRBJ1-1; D is possibly TRBD1 (5 bases). Germline V gives CDR1 SGHAT, CDR2 FQDESV (reference sequence). The CDR3 contains 14 residues. V shed 1 base and J shed 4 bases, with 10 bases lying between them. The CDR3 DNA sequence: TGTGCCAGCAGCTTAGAGGATGGGGGCACTGAAGCTTTCTTT. Residues: CASSLEDGGTEAFF.

The chain joins TRBV5-5 to TRBJ2-7, with no clear D. V was clipped by 4 bases and J by 3 bases, with 8 bases between them. This CDR3 has 12 amino acids. Germline V gene lookup returns CDR1 SGHKS and CDR2 YYEKEE (reference sequence). The CDR3 is CASSQVGYEQYF. DNA of the CDR3: TGTGCCAGCAGCCAGGTGGGCTACGAGCAGTACTTC.

The chain couples TRBV19 to TRBJ2-5; 8 bases are shared with TRBD2. The CDR3 loop spans 13 amino acids. Germline CDR1 reads LNHDA; CDR2 reads SQIVND (reference sequence). V lost 11 bases, J lost 5 bases, and 10 bases stayed unmatched. In DNA form, the CDR3 reads TGTGCCCCCGGGGGCGGGGGGAATGAGACCCAGTACTTC. It yields the protein CAPGGGGNETQYF.

The CDR3: CACRDNHYEQYF. In DNA form, the CDR3 reads TGTGCCTGTCGGGACAACCACTACGAGCAGTACTTC. This chain links TRBV30 with TRBJ2-7; weak D call: TRBD1 (6 bases). This CDR3 has 12 residues. The germline gives CDR1 GTSNPN, CDR2 SVGIG (reference sequence). The V end lost 6 bases, the J end lost 3 bases, and 12 bases lay between the germline ends. The full variable domain, completed using reference TRBV30 and TRBJ2-7, is SQTIHQWPATLVQPVGSPLSLECTVEGTSNPNLYWYRQAAGRGLQLLFYSVGIGQISSEVPQNLSASRPQDRQFILSSKKLLLSDSGFYLCACRDNHYEQYFGPGTRLTVT.

J is TRBJ2-4 and V is TRBV7-9; possibly TRBD1 for D (5 bases). Germline V gene lookup returns CDR1 SEHNR and CDR2 FQNEAQ (reference sequence). The CDR3 runs 15 residues. The V end was cut by 5 bases, the J end by 2 bases, with 13 bases between. DNA of the CDR3: TGTGCCAGCAGCGGACAACTTTCGTCCAAAAACATTCAGTACTTC. It specifies CASSGQLSSKNIQYF.

The chain links TRBV28 to TRBJ2-1; a weak D match, TRBD2 (6 bases). V was trimmed by 5 bases and J by 0 bases, leaving 11 bases between them. Germline CDR1 is MDHEN and CDR2 is SYDVKM. This CDR3 contains 15 residues. The CDR3 loop is CASSPSGGSYNEQFF. DNA of the CDR3: TGTGCCAGCAGTCCGTCCGGGGGCTCCTACAATGAGCAGTTCTTC.

The chain recombines TRBV15 with TRBJ1-3; 7 bases are a match to TRBD1. Germline V gives CDR1 LNHNV, CDR2 YYDKDF (reference sequence). The CDR3 extends over 16 amino acids. Trimming at V came to 4 bases and at J to 8 bases, leaving 14 bases not matched to a gene. The chain's CDR3 is CATSTASGTVTDTIYF. CDR3 nucleotides: TGTGCCACCAGCACAGCCTCCGGGACAGTAACAGACACCATATATTTT.

V usage is TRBV28 and J usage is TRBJ2-5; D is undetermined. V was clipped by 8 bases and J by 2 bases, with 6 bases between them. The CDR3 covers 11 residues. The V gene's germline CDR1 is MDHEN and CDR2 SYDVKM. As DNA, the CDR3 is TGTGCCAGCGCCAAGCAAGAGACCCAGTACTTC. Amino acids: CASAKQETQYF.

The chain uses TRBV7-5 and TRBJ2-6; TRBD1, as called in the table, went unchecked against the DNA. TRBV7-5 is termed a pseudogene. The CDR3 extends over 21 amino acids. CDR3 region: CARSSSWTGVSVFSGANVLTF. DNA of the CDR3: TGTGCCAGAAGCTCTTCCTGGACAGGGGTGTCGGTATTCTCTGGGGCCAACGTCCTGACTTTC.

About this clone itself: Other nucleotide sequences from this sample produce the same CDR3. J is TRBJ2-3 and V is TRBV5-4; D call uncertain. In germline, CDR1 is SGHNT, CDR2 YYREEE (reference sequence). The CDR3 runs 14 residues. Trimming left V 3 bases short and J 0 bases short, with 8 bases between. The CDR3 coding sequence is TGTGCCAGCAGCTCACGGACGAGCACAGATACGCAGTATTTT. It is translated as CASSSRTSTDTQYF.

Only a few counts were recorded for this clone. V gene TRBV29-1 combines with J gene TRBJ1-5; D is unresolved. This CDR3 spans 13 amino acids. V lost 1 base to trimming and J lost 7 bases, with 11 bases between them. Germline loops: CDR1 SQVTM, CDR2 ANQGSEA. The CDR3 loop reads CSVEGGSGQPQHF. The CDR3, as DNA: TGCAGCGTTGAAGGAGGGTCTGGGCAGCCCCAGCATTTT. Complete variable domain (other parts from reference TRBV29-1 and TRBJ1-5): SAVISQKPSRDICQRGTSLTIQCQVDSQVTMMFWYRQQPGQSLTLIATANQGSEATYESGFVIDKFPISRPNLTFSTLTVSNMSPEDSSIYLCSVEGGSGQPQHFGDGTRLSIL.